This TCR beta chain was found in a study of blood T cell repertoires in COVID-19. Sequencing used immunoSEQ multiplex PCR; TCRdb keeps in-frame clones, though not all of them. The table lists about 350,000 clones, almost 90% of them singletons. Sequencing was done on a sample of peripheral blood. The receptor's source is a woman between 70 and 85 years old with COVID-19, enrolled during active disease.

DNA for the CDR3: TGCGCCAGCAGTGAACAGGGAATGGATGAAAAACTGTTTTTT. The encoded protein is CASSEQGMDEKLFF. The chain carries TRBV10-1 and TRBJ1-4, with D possibly being TRBD1 (6 bases). The CDR3 covers 14 residues. V lost 3 bases and J lost 6, with 11 bases in between. Germline assignment: CDR1 WNHNN and CDR2 SYGVQD (reference sequence).